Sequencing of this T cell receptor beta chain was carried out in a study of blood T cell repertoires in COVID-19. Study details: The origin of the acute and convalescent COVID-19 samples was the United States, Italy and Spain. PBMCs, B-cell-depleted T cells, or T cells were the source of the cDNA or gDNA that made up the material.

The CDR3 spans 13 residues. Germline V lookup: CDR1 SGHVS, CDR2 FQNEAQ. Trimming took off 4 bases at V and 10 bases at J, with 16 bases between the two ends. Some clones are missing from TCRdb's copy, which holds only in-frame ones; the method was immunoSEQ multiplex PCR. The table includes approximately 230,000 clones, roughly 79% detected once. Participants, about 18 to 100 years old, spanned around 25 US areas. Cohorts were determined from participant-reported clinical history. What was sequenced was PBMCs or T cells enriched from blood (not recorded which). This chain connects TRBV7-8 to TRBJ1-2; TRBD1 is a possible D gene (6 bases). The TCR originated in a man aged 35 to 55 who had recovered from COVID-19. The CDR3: CASSSDRSLSYTF. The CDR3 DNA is TGTGCCAGCAGCTCGGACAGATCGCTCTCCTACACCTTC.